Below, 30 T cell receptor beta chains from the same sample are listed, as sequenced in a study of T cell responses to AZD1222 COVID-19 vaccine. Sequenced by immunoSEQ multiplex PCR; TCRdb stores in-frame clones only, minus some. The sample lists 56,000 or so clones, 60% to 80% occurring once. This material consisted of peripheral blood, taken 28 days after the second AZD1222 dose. These receptors were taken from an adult who received the AZD1222 COVID-19 vaccine.

The rearrangement uses TRBV5-1 and TRBJ1-4; D is possibly TRBD1 (5 bases). The CDR3 contains 15 residues. CDR1 and CDR2 (germline): SGHRS, YFSETQ. Deletions cut 4 bases from V and 5 bases from J, with 15 bases between. As DNA, the CDR3 is TGCGCCAGCAGCCTACCCGGGGGTTCGAATGAAAAACTGTTTTTT. It encodes CASSLPGGSNEKLFF.

V usage is TRBV10-3 and J usage is TRBJ1-2; D is uncertain. V lost 5 bases to trimming and J lost 6 bases, with 10 bases between them. The CDR3 is 12 residues long. In germline, CDR1 is ENHRY, CDR2 SYGVKD. CDR3 in DNA: TGTGCCATCAGTTACACCCTGGATGGCTACACCTTC. It encodes CAISYTLDGYTF.

The chain couples TRBV6-5 to TRBJ1-2, with a tentative D call TRBD1 (6 bases). CDR1 is MNHEY, CDR2 SVGAGI, per germline. This CDR3 contains 14 residues. V lost 5 bases, J lost 7 bases, and 17 bases lay in between. CDR3 DNA sequence: TGTGCCAGCAGTCCCACTACAGGGCTGGGTGGCTACACCTTC. This sequence encodes CASSPTTGLGGYTF.

The chain couples TRBV19 to TRBJ1-5, with TRBD1 as a possible D gene (5 bases). Deletions cut 5 bases from V and 6 bases from J, with 20 bases between. The length of the CDR3 is 16 residues. Germline V gene sequence: CDR1 LNHDA, CDR2 SQIVND (reference sequence). The CDR3 DNA reads TGTGCCAGTAGTTTCCCGGGTTTGGGGGTTGGTCAGCCCCAGCATTTT. Translated: CASSFPGLGVGQPQHF.

The chain combines TRBV2 with TRBJ2-5, with D possibly being TRBD1 (7 bases). Germline CDR1 is SNHLY and CDR2 is FYNNEI. The V gene lost 3 bases and the J gene lost 1 base, with 12 bases spanning the gap. The CDR3 runs 15 residues. DNA of the CDR3: TGTGCCAGCAGTGACCCAGGGGGGAGCCAAGAGACCCAGTACTTC. Protein sequence: CASSDPGGSQETQYF. Drawing the rest from reference TRBV2 and TRBJ2-5, the complete variable domain is EPEVTQTPSHQVTQMGQEVILRCVPISNHLYFYWYRQILGQKVEFLVSFYNNEISEKSEIFDDQFSVERPDGSNFTLKIRSTKLEDSAMYFCASSDPGGSQETQYFGPGTRLLVL.

This chain links TRBV18 with TRBJ1-3, with D possibly TRBD1 on 6 matching bases. V lost 6 bases and J lost 0, with 12 bases in between. The CDR3 extends over 15 amino acids. Germline V gives CDR1 KGHSH, CDR2 LQKENI. The CDR3 DNA sequence: TGTGCCAGCTCCTTCGACAGGAGCTCTGGAAACACCATATATTTT. This gives the protein CASSFDRSSGNTIYF. The whole variable domain, filled in from reference TRBV18 and TRBJ1-3, reads NAGVMQNPRHLVRRRGQEARLRCSPMKGHSHVYWYRQLPEEGLKFMVYLQKENIIDESGMPKERFSAEFPKEGPSILRIQQVVRGDSAAYFCASSFDRSSGNTIYFGEGSWLTVV.

V gene TRBV29-1 combines with J gene TRBJ1-3; TRBD1 matches 8 bases. With 5 bases clipped from V and 1 base from J, the junction kept 4 bases outside the gene matches. Germline V gene sequence: CDR1 SQVTM, CDR2 ANQGSEA. This CDR3 has 14 residues. The CDR3 spells CSVLQGASGNTIYF. CDR3 in DNA: TGCAGCGTTCTGCAGGGGGCGTCTGGAAACACCATATATTTT. The variable domain in full, completed from reference TRBV29-1 and TRBJ1-3, reads SAVISQKPSRDICQRGTSLTIQCQVDSQVTMMFWYRQQPGQSLTLIATANQGSEATYESGFVIDKFPISRPNLTFSTLTVSNMSPEDSSIYLCSVLQGASGNTIYFGEGSWLTVV.

The sample holds one count of this clone. This sequence joins TRBV6-1 and TRBJ1-6; TRBD1 is a possible D gene (5 bases). The germline V and J ends were trimmed by 3 bases and 6 bases, with 12 bases remaining between them. Germline V gene lookup returns CDR1 MNHNS and CDR2 SASEGT. The CDR3 covers 15 residues. The CDR3 here is CASSDVLGPNSPLHF. In DNA form, the CDR3 reads TGTGCCAGCAGTGATGTCCTGGGGCCTAATTCACCCCTCCACTTT.

This clone was seen a handful of times. The rearrangement uses TRBV5-6 and TRBJ2-3, with 12 nucleotides matching TRBD2. J gave up 0 bases and V 4 bases, and 6 bases lay outside the gene matches. Per germline, CDR1 SGHDT and CDR2 YYEEEE. CDR3 size: 17 residues. CDR3 coding DNA: TGTGCCAGCAGCCCATGGACTAGCGGGGTGAGCACAGATACGCAGTATTTT. Translated, it gives CASSPWTSGVSTDTQYF.

The V gene is TRBV2, the J gene TRBJ1-5; D is perhaps TRBD1 (6 bases). The CDR3 loop spans 13 amino acids. Trimming removed 3 bases at V and 7 bases at J, with 10 bases between. CDR1 is SNHLY and CDR2 is FYNNEI in the germline V gene. CDR3 protein: CASSDPRGQPQHF. The CDR3 DNA follows: TGTGCCAGCAGTGACCCCAGGGGCCAGCCCCAGCATTTT.

The V call is TRBV5-1, the J call TRBJ1-4; D unresolved. CDR3 length: 15 amino acids. Per germline, CDR1 SGHRS and CDR2 YFSETQ. Trimming left V 3 bases short and J 7 bases short, with 16 bases between. The CDR3 DNA is TGCGCCAGCAGCTCTGACACGTCCGGTGGTGAAAAACTGTTTTTT. Its protein product is CASSSDTSGGEKLFF. The full variable domain, its missing parts supplied by reference TRBV5-1 and TRBJ1-4, is KAGVTQTPRYLIKTRGQQVTLSCSPISGHRSVSWYQQTPGQGLQFLFEYFSETQRNKGNFPGRFSGRQFSNSRSEMNVSTLELGDSALYLCASSSDTSGGEKLFFGSGTQLSVL.

J is TRBJ2-7 and V is TRBV5-1, with D perhaps matching TRBD1 (5 bases). The CDR3 is 14 amino acids. Trimming took 4 bases from V and 3 from J, leaving 14 bases between them. Germline V CDR1 and CDR2: SGHRS, YFSETQ. The CDR3 nucleotides are TGCGCCAGCAGCGTCACAGGCGTTGGCTACGAGCAGTACTTC. Protein sequence: CASSVTGVGYEQYF.

V gene TRBV5-1 combines with J gene TRBJ2-1; maybe TRBD2 (7 bases). Germline CDR1 SGHRS, CDR2 YFSETQ. The V gene lost 4 bases and the J gene lost 0 bases, with 11 bases spanning the gap. The CDR3 loop spans 15 amino acids. This CDR3 is CASSNGGLSYNEQFF. Written as DNA, the CDR3 is TGCGCCAGCAGCAACGGGGGGCTCTCCTACAATGAGCAGTTCTTC. The variable domain in full, completed from reference TRBV5-1 and TRBJ2-1, reads KAGVTQTPRYLIKTRGQQVTLSCSPISGHRSVSWYQQTPGQGLQFLFEYFSETQRNKGNFPGRFSGRQFSNSRSEMNVSTLELGDSALYLCASSNGGLSYNEQFFGPGTRLTVL.

The chain is built from TRBV28 and TRBJ1-2; 9 positions match TRBD1. V shed 4 bases, J shed 0 bases, and the junction held 12 bases outside the gene matches. The CDR3 is 18 residues long. The germline V gene has CDR1 MDHEN and CDR2 SYDVKM. The CDR3 is CASSSGQGRKGPNYGYTF. In DNA, the CDR3 is TGTGCCAGCAGTTCCGGACAGGGGAGAAAAGGGCCTAACTATGGCTACACCTTC.

J is TRBJ2-4 and V is TRBV11-2; no firm D call. This CDR3 region has 14 residues. Germline assignment: CDR1 SGHAT and CDR2 FQNNGV. V was clipped by 7 bases and J by 7 bases, with 17 bases between them. Here the CDR3 DNA reads TGTGCCAGCACCGTCAATAGGTTGGGGAACATTCAGTACTTC. As protein: CASTVNRLGNIQYF. Full variable domain (outside the CDR3, taken from reference TRBV11-2 and TRBJ2-4): EAGVAQSPRYKIIEKRQSVAFWCNPISGHATLYWYQQILGQGPKLLIQFQNNGVVDDSQLPKDRFSAERLKGVDSTLKIQPAKLEDSAVYLCASTVNRLGNIQYFGAGTRLSVL.

The chain couples TRBV3-1 (or the pseudogene TRBV3-2) to TRBJ1-2; 12 bases align to TRBD1. Germline CDR1 and CDR2: LGHDT and YNNKEL (reference sequence). V was pared by 4 bases and J by 7 bases, with 7 bases of the junction left unmatched. The CDR3 runs 15 residues. CDR3 in DNA: TGTGCCAGCAGCCCACCGGGACAGGGGGCCGGTGGCTACACCTTC. As protein: CASSPPGQGAGGYTF.

The chain uses TRBV18 and TRBJ2-3; D remains unclear. This CDR3 spans 14 amino acids. Germline V gene data show CDR1 as KGHSH and CDR2 as LQKENI. The ends were cut back, 6 bases at V and 4 bases at J, with 14 bases in the middle. Here the CDR3 DNA reads TGTGCCAGCTCTCCGGACCTCAACTCAGATACGCAGTATTTT. Protein: CASSPDLNSDTQYF.

J is TRBJ1-2 and V is TRBV28, with D unclear. The CDR3 spans 15 residues. Germline CDR1 reads MDHEN; CDR2 reads SYDVKM. Deletions cut 3 bases from V and 2 bases from J, with 13 bases between. The CDR3 loop is CASSFTGRPNYGYTF. CDR3 DNA: TGTGCCAGCAGTTTTACGGGTCGGCCAAACTATGGCTACACCTTC.

This chain links TRBV28 with TRBJ1-2, with a tentative D call TRBD1 (6 bases). CDR1 MDHEN and CDR2 SYDVKM come from the germline V gene. V lost 11 bases and J lost 4, with 11 bases in between. The CDR3 runs 11 residues. CDR3 amino acids: CAGGRGYGYTF. DNA for the CDR3: TGTGCCGGGGGGCGGGGCTATGGCTACACCTTC.

In its sample, this clone was seen a few times. The chain links TRBV18 to TRBJ2-7; tentative D call: TRBD1 (6 bases). V gave up 3 bases and J gave up 4 bases, with 13 bases separating them. This CDR3 has 14 amino acids. Looked up from germline, CDR1 is KGHSH and CDR2 is LQKENI. CDR3 amino acids: CASSPSGTNYEQYF. CDR3 in DNA: TGTGCCAGCTCACCGTCCGGGACAAATTACGAGCAGTACTTC. Variable domain in full (rest from reference TRBV18 and TRBJ2-7): NAGVMQNPRHLVRRRGQEARLRCSPMKGHSHVYWYRQLPEEGLKFMVYLQKENIIDESGMPKERFSAEFPKEGPSILRIQQVVRGDSAAYFCASSPSGTNYEQYFGPGTRLTVT.

The rearrangement joins TRBV5-6 to TRBJ1-1, with a tentative D call TRBD1 (5 bases). With 4 bases removed from V and 1 base from J, the gap between germline ends came to 8 bases. The CDR3 consists of 13 residues. CDR1 and CDR2 from the germline V gene are SGHDT and YYEEEE. CDR3 bases: TGTGCCAGCAGCCCTGGGACGAACACTGAAGCTTTCTTT. It yields the protein CASSPGTNTEAFF.

The CDR3 nucleotides are TGTGCCAGTAGAGAGACAGGCGCCTCCTATAATTCACCCCTCCACTTT. Amino acid sequence: CASRETGASYNSPLHF. This sequence joins TRBV19 and TRBJ1-6; a weak D match, TRBD1 (6 bases). The germline V gene encodes CDR1 LNHDA and CDR2 SQIVND (reference sequence). V was cut by 6 bases and J by 0 bases, with 12 bases left in between. The CDR3 consists of 16 residues.

The V gene is TRBV15, the J gene TRBJ1-2; TRBD1 agrees at 10 bases. The germline V gene has CDR1 LNHNV and CDR2 YYDKDF (reference sequence). Losses at the gene ends were 4 bases for V and 0 bases for J; bases not matched to a gene: 2. CDR3 length equals 15 residues. Here the CDR3 reads CATSTGTGANYGYTF. The CDR3 bases are TGTGCCACCAGCACTGGGACAGGGGCTAACTATGGCTACACCTTC.

Comments on this clone: Other DNA sequences within the sample encode an identical CDR3. The gene calls are TRBV19 and TRBJ1-4; unclear D gene. CDR1 is LNHDA and CDR2 is SQIVND in the germline V gene (reference sequence). The V end was cut by 5 bases, the J end by 5 bases, with 6 bases between. The CDR3 has 12 amino acids. The CDR3 loop is CASSAVNEKLFF. CDR3 bases: TGTGCCAGTAGTGCGGTGAATGAAAAACTGTTTTTT.

This clone has only one observation. The rearrangement joins TRBV4-1 to TRBJ1-2, with 12 bases lining up with TRBD1. Germline V gene sequence: CDR1 MGHRA, CDR2 YSYEKL. With 3 bases clipped from V and 1 base from J, the junction kept 3 bases outside the gene matches. CDR3 length equals 16 residues. The CDR3 is CASSQGTGGGNYGYTF. CDR3 DNA: TGCGCCAGCAGCCAGGGGACAGGGGGCGGTAACTATGGCTACACCTTC.

The J gene is TRBJ1-4, the V gene TRBV11-2; no reliable D call. Germline V gene lookup returns CDR1 SGHAT and CDR2 FQNNGV. Trimming stripped 1 base from V and 6 bases from J, with 9 bases between. The CDR3 consists of 14 residues. This chain's CDR3 is CASSLGQGDEKLFF. In DNA form, the CDR3 reads TGTGCCAGCAGCTTAGGCCAAGGAGATGAAAAACTGTTTTTT.

Turning to this clone: Other DNA sequences in the same sample also yield this CDR3. The rearrangement uses TRBV25-1 and TRBJ1-3; no clear D gene. Germline V gene lookup returns CDR1 MGHDK and CDR2 SYGVNS. The CDR3 loop spans 15 amino acids. V dropped 2 bases and J dropped 0 bases, with 8 bases sitting between them. DNA for the CDR3: TGTGCCAGCAGTGAAACTGGTGACTCTGGAAACACCATATATTTT. Encoded protein: CASSETGDSGNTIYF.

The V call is TRBV7-2, the J call TRBJ2-3, with 8 positions matching TRBD2. Germline CDR1 and CDR2: SGHTA and FQGNSA. Losses at the gene ends were 1 base for V and 2 bases for J; bases not matched to a gene: 5. CDR3 length equals 16 residues. Here the CDR3 reads CASSLGNSGNTDTQYF. In DNA form, the CDR3 reads TGTGCCAGCAGCTTAGGGAATAGCGGGAACACAGATACGCAGTATTTT.

Worth noting for this clone: The junction and the germline gene differ at one end; a read error may be behind it. The chain employs TRBV6-5 and TRBJ1-2; TRBD1 matches at 9 bases. Germline V lookup: CDR1 MNHEY, CDR2 SVGAGI. This CDR3 comprises 15 residues. The CDR3 spells CASNPSPGQGWGYNF. The CDR3 DNA sequence: TGTGCCAGCAATCCTTCCCCGGGACAGGGATGGGGCTACAACTTC.

V and J are TRBV11-2 and TRBJ1-6; D gene uncertain. The CDR3 contains 13 residues. CDR1 is SGHAT and CDR2 is FQNNGV in the germline V gene. Trimming pared 5 bases from V and 9 bases from J, leaving 11 bases between. CDR3 in amino acids: CASSPGGGSPLHF. The DNA of the CDR3 is TGTGCCAGCAGCCCAGGCGGCGGTTCACCCCTCCACTTT. The full variable domain, rest sourced from reference TRBV11-2 and TRBJ1-6, is EAGVAQSPRYKIIEKRQSVAFWCNPISGHATLYWYQQILGQGPKLLIQFQNNGVVDDSQLPKDRFSAERLKGVDSTLKIQPAKLEDSAVYLCASSPGGGSPLHFGNGTRLTVT.